The subject of this entry is one T cell receptor (beta chain). This entry belongs to a study of cytomegalovirus exposure and HLA in healthy donors. Study-wide background: Membership in the Caucasian-associated ancestry cluster was found for around four fifths of roughly 360 genotyped donors.

Use of 60 Vbeta and 13 Jbeta primers characterized the PCR. Profiled with immunoSEQ multiplex PCR; TCRdb holds only in-frame clones, not every one. Among approximately 150,000 clones listed, 73% were seen once. The CDR3 runs 13 residues. V lost 5 bases, J lost 3 bases, and 10 bases lay in between. Germline V CDR1 and CDR2: SEHNR, FQNEAQ (reference sequence). Sequenced input: PBMCs. This rearrangement joins TRBV7-9 to TRBJ1-2; D remains ambiguous. The receptor was isolated from a woman younger than 30 in good health and CMV-seronegative. Here the CDR3 reads CASSASHDYGYTF. The CDR3 DNA reads as TGTGCCAGCAGCGCAAGCCATGACTATGGCTACACCTTC.